What follows are 14 T cell receptor beta chains derived from one specimen sequenced in a study of a mutant IDH1 vaccine in newly diagnosed glioma. Time point here: week 35, safety follow-up. It was 300 ug of mutant IDH1 20-mer peptide that made up each vaccine dose, given with topical imiquimod. Only in-frame clones appear in the TCRdb table, and some are missing; sequencing was by immunoSEQ multiplex PCR. The table includes about 30,000 clones, 81% detected once. These receptors have no known antigen. The specimen comprised PBMCs, sampled from a glioma patient whose treatment included an IDH1 peptide vaccine. All receptors come from a man aged 30-40 years with glioma.

This clone was counted only a few times. The chain links TRBV6-4 to TRBJ1-1; D call uncertain. Germline V gene sequence: CDR1 MRHNA, CDR2 SNTAGT. The CDR3 totals 14 residues. V lost 5 bases and J lost 6, with 16 bases in between. The DNA of the CDR3 is TGTGCCAGCAGTCCTCAACCCCGTTACCCTGAAGCTTTCTTT. Translated, it gives CASSPQPRYPEAFF.

The chain combines TRBV7-2 with TRBJ1-5; possible D gene TRBD1, 5 bases. The CDR3 loop spans 16 amino acids. The ends were cut back, 5 bases at V and 3 bases at J, with 17 bases in the middle. Germline CDR1 and CDR2: SGHTA and FQGNSA. CDR3 bases: TGTGCCAGCAGCCTCTGGGGAGGGGCCATCAATCAGCCCCAGCATTTT. Protein product: CASSLWGGAINQPQHF.

This sequence joins TRBV19 and TRBJ2-5; TRBD2 matches at 8 bases. CDR3 size: 17 residues. CDR1 is LNHDA, CDR2 SQIVND, per germline (reference sequence). Trimming at V came to 4 bases and at J to 2 bases, leaving 12 bases not matched to a gene. CDR3 amino acids: CASSTWLVASGQETQYF. The CDR3 DNA sequence: TGTGCCAGTAGTACTTGGCTGGTGGCTAGCGGGCAAGAGACCCAGTACTTC.

This sequence joins TRBV2 and TRBJ1-1; 9 nucleotides agree with TRBD1. CDR1 is SNHLY and CDR2 is FYNNEI in the germline V gene. This CDR3 is built from 14 residues. With 6 bases clipped from V and 1 base from J, the junction kept 3 bases outside the gene matches. CDR3 sequence reads: CASSDRGGNTEAFF. The CDR3 region has the DNA TGTGCCAGCAGCGACAGGGGGGGGAACACTGAAGCTTTCTTT.

The rearrangement joins TRBV6-5 to TRBJ2-7; no firm D call. The CDR3 consists of 13 residues. Germline assignment: CDR1 MNHEY and CDR2 SVGAGI. With 6 bases removed from V and 3 bases from J, the gap between germline ends came to 12 bases. The CDR3 sequence: CASSRGPNYEQYF. CDR3 in DNA: TGTGCCAGCAGCCGAGGACCTAACTACGAGCAGTACTTC.

The V and J genes are TRBV7-2 and TRBJ2-7; D gene ambiguous. The ends were cut back, 5 bases at V and 0 bases at J, with 14 bases in the middle. The CDR3 runs to 15 residues. CDR1 and CDR2 (germline): SGHTA, FQGNSA. The CDR3 region has the DNA TGTGCCAGCAGCCCCGACCCCCTATACTCCTACGAGCAGTACTTC. This codes for CASSPDPLYSYEQYF.

The J gene is TRBJ2-1, the V gene TRBV5-1, with D hard to call. This CDR3 has 14 amino acids. CDR1 is SGHRS and CDR2 is YFSETQ in the germline V gene. Trimming took off 0 bases at V and 10 bases at J, with 14 bases between the two ends. The CDR3 loop is CASSLASAYREQFF. The DNA of the CDR3 is TGCGCCAGCAGCTTGGCCTCGGCCTATCGGGAGCAGTTCTTC.

This clone was observed once. The chain has TRBV7-9 and TRBJ2-4; 9 bases are shared with TRBD1. The ends lost 4 bases at V and 8 bases at J; junction bases unmatched: 6. This CDR3 contains 14 residues. Germline CDR1 and CDR2: SEHNR and FQNEAQ (reference sequence). CDR3: CASSSGQGWDIQYF. The CDR3 nucleotides are TGTGCCAGCAGCTCGGGACAGGGATGGGACATTCAGTACTTC. Full variable domain (outside the CDR3, taken from reference TRBV7-9 and TRBJ2-4): DTGVSQNPRHKITKRGQNVTFRCDPISEHNRLYWYRQTLGQGPEFLTYFQNEAQLEKSRLLSDRFSAERPKGSFSTLEIQRTEQGDSAMYLCASSSGQGWDIQYFGAGTRLSVL.

The CDR3 DNA is TGTGCCTGGAAGCGGTACTACGAGCAGTACTTC. It translates to CAWKRYYEQYF. The rearrangement uses TRBV30 and TRBJ2-7, with a tentative D call TRBD2 (5 bases). The germline V gene encodes CDR1 GTSNPN and CDR2 SVGIG (reference sequence). Trimming left V 4 bases short and J 3 bases short, with 7 bases between. The CDR3 loop spans 11 amino acids. Full variable domain (outside the CDR3, taken from reference TRBV30 and TRBJ2-7): SQTIHQWPATLVQPVGSPLSLECTVEGTSNPNLYWYRQAAGRGLQLLFYSVGIGQISSEVPQNLSASRPQDRQFILSSKKLLLSDSGFYLCAWKRYYEQYFGPGTRLTVT.

This clone has only one observation. This rearrangement joins TRBV4-1 to TRBJ2-6; D may match TRBD1 or TRBD2 (6 bases each). Germline CDR1 reads MGHRA; CDR2 reads YSYEKL. The CDR3 has 16 residues. The germline V and J ends were trimmed by 1 base and 2 bases, with 9 bases remaining between them. The CDR3 sequence is CASSQAEGAGANVLTF. The DNA for the CDR3 is TGCGCCAGCAGCCAAGCGGAGGGGGCTGGGGCCAACGTCCTGACTTTC.

V usage is TRBV4-1 and J usage is TRBJ1-4; D might be TRBD1 (5 bases). The CDR3 covers 17 residues. Per the germline V gene, CDR1 is MGHRA and CDR2 is YSYEKL. V was trimmed by 4 bases and J by 0 bases, leaving 15 bases between them. CDR3 nucleotides: TGCGCCAGCAGCCCAGATAGATTGACAGCAACTAATGAAAAACTGTTTTTT. Translation: CASSPDRLTATNEKLFF.

This clone is classed as medium-sized. The genes are TRBV7-9 and TRBJ2-1; TRBD2 might be the D (6 bases). V gave up 1 base and J gave up 3 bases, with 10 bases separating them. The germline CDR1 and CDR2 sequences are SEHNR and FQNEAQ (reference sequence). CDR3 length: 15 amino acids. In nucleotides, the CDR3 is TGTGCCAGCAGCTTAGTGCGGGAATACTACAATGAGCAGTTCTTC. Residues: CASSLVREYYNEQFF.

This rearrangement joins TRBV7-6 to TRBJ1-1, with D uncertain. Trimming stripped 5 bases from V and 5 bases from J, with 15 bases between. This CDR3 comprises 14 residues. Per germline, CDR1 SGHVS and CDR2 FNYEAQ. CDR3 bases: TGTGCCAGCAGCCCTCGGTGGGGAGCGACTGAAGCTTTCTTT. Translated, it gives CASSPRWGATEAFF.

The chain carries TRBV29-1 and TRBJ2-1; D perhaps matches TRBD2 (6 bases). The CDR3 totals 14 residues. Trimming left V 5 bases short and J 5 bases short, with 16 bases between. Germline V gene data show CDR1 as SQVTM and CDR2 as ANQGSEA. Here the CDR3 reads CSVTGTPGHNEQFF. Here the CDR3 DNA reads TGCAGCGTTACCGGGACTCCTGGCCACAATGAGCAGTTCTTC.